A selection of T cell receptor beta chains follows, all from one sample in a study of T cell changes during pregnancy in multiple sclerosis. Sequenced by immunoSEQ multiplex PCR; TCRdb stores in-frame clones only, minus some. The table includes 55,000 to 95,000 clones, about 92% detected once. The material was peripheral blood, obtained in the second trimester of pregnancy. Receptor source: a female donor in good health, enrolled as a control in a pregnancy study. Each CDR3 is given with its conserved first and last residue. Each record gives: D gene, V gene, J gene, clone size, CDR3 protein, CDR3 DNA. D genes are given only for firm matches. The size of a clone is reported for some rows only, either as once, few or many, or as a class for expanded clones.

TRBD1,TRBV9,TRBJ2-7,NA,CASSVGQGGEQYF,TGTGCCAGCAGCGTAGGACAGGGTGGCGAGCAGTACTTC
NA,TRBV5-6,TRBJ1-1,NA,CASSPEFRTVGEGTEAFF,TGTGCCAGCAGCCCGGAATTCAGGACAGTTGGGGAGGGCACTGAAGCTTTCTTT
TRBD2,TRBV4-3,TRBJ2-3,NA,CASSQEDKGLGTDTQYF,TGCGCCAGCAGCCAAGAAGATAAGGGACTAGGTACAGATACGCAGTATTTT
TRBD2,TRBV6-4,TRBJ2-1,few,CASSESTSGGGDEQFF,TGTGCCAGCAGTGAATCGACTAGCGGGGGCGGGGATGAGCAGTTCTTC
NA,TRBV25-1,TRBJ2-5,NA,CASIAETQYF,TGTGCCAGCATAGCCGAGACCCAGTACTTC
NA,TRBV7-2,TRBJ2-7,NA,CASSPDYPSYEQYF,TGTGCCAGCAGCCCGGACTACCCCTCCTACGAGCAGTACTTC
TRBD2,TRBV7-2,TRBJ2-1,NA,CASSPPSSGGNSNEQFF,TGTGCCAGCAGCCCACCCTCTAGCGGGGGGAACTCCAATGAGCAGTTCTTC
NA,TRBV27,TRBJ2-7,NA,CASSLSLTGEQYF,TGTGCCAGCAGTCTCTCCTTGACAGGCGAGCAGTACTTC
NA,TRBV14,TRBJ1-5,NA,CASSRRVPSNQPQHF,TGTGCCAGCAGCCGTAGAGTACCAAGCAATCAGCCCCAGCATTTT
NA,TRBV6-1,TRBJ2-7,NA,CASTTTGYYEQYF,TGTGCCAGCACCACAACAGGTTACTACGAGCAGTACTTC
TRBD2,TRBV2,TRBJ2-4,NA,CASSLQRGVGNIQYF,TGTGCCAGCAGCCTCCAGCGGGGGGTTGGAAACATTCAGTACTTC
TRBD1,TRBV5-1,TRBJ1-2,NA,CASSEDRAYGYTF,TGCGCCAGCAGCGAGGACAGGGCATATGGCTACACCTTC
NA,TRBV18,TRBJ2-2,once,CASSPNYRVPNTGELFF,TGTGCCAGCTCACCTAACTACAGGGTCCCAAACACCGGGGAGCTGTTTTTT
NA,TRBV6-1,TRBJ1-5,NA,CATDRDINQPQHF,TGTGCCACAGACCGGGACATCAATCAGCCCCAGCATTTT
NA,TRBV15,TRBJ1-1,NA,CATSRVDRSMNTEAFF,TGTGCCACCAGCAGAGTTGACAGGAGCATGAACACTGAAGCTTTCTTT
TRBD1,TRBV5-5,TRBJ1-4,NA,CASSFQGAKTNEKLFF,TGTGCCAGCAGCTTCCAGGGGGCAAAAACTAATGAAAAACTGTTTTTT
TRBD2,TRBV27,TRBJ2-7,NA,CASSYSGGSYEQYF,TGTGCCAGCAGCTATAGCGGGGGGTCCTACGAGCAGTACTTC
TRBD1,TRBV28,TRBJ1-3,NA,CASSFTPPGQGRNTIYF,TGTGCCAGCAGTTTCACCCCCCCGGGACAGGGTAGAAACACCATATATTTT
NA,TRBV9,TRBJ2-2,few,CASSVAFSGANTGELFF,TGTGCCAGCAGCGTAGCCTTTAGCGGCGCGAACACCGGGGAGCTGTTTTTT
NA,TRBV30,TRBJ1-2,NA,CAWSETASGGYTF,TGTGCCTGGAGTGAGACAGCCTCGGGTGGCTACACCTTC
NA,TRBV10-3,TRBJ1-2,NA,CAIGGGVGGGGYTF,TGTGCCATCGGCGGGGGGGTGGGAGGTGGTGGCTACACCTTC
NA,TRBV6-6,TRBJ2-1,NA,CASVWRDLDEQFF,TGTGCCAGCGTTTGGAGGGACTTAGATGAGCAGTTCTTC
TRBD1,TRBV7-9,TRBJ1-2,NA,CASSSTGAAYGYTF,TGTGCCAGCAGCTCCACAGGGGCTGCCTATGGCTACACCTTC
NA,TRBV4-3,TRBJ2-1,NA,CASSQVRTVFEQFF,TGCGCCAGCAGCCAAGTAAGGACAGTTTTTGAGCAGTTCTTC
NA,TRBV7-8,TRBJ1-1,NA,CASIPWGQGMNTEAFF,TGTGCCAGCATCCCGTGGGGCCAGGGGATGAACACTGAAGCTTTCTTT
NA,TRBV9,TRBJ2-1,NA,CASSPPGGSSYNEQFF,TGTGCCAGCAGCCCCCCCGGCGGTAGCTCCTACAATGAGCAGTTCTTC
TRBD2,TRBV28,TRBJ2-2,NA,CASKGGGASVHTGELFF,TGTGCCAGCAAGGGCGGGGGGGCTTCTGTCCACACCGGGGAGCTGTTTTTT
NA,TRBV7-3,TRBJ2-5,NA,CASSLMGGQETQYF,TGTGCCAGCAGCTTAATGGGGGGCCAAGAGACCCAGTACTTC
TRBD1,TRBV19,TRBJ1-2,once,CASSIVDRGPDYGYTF,TGTGCCAGTAGTATAGTGGACAGGGGGCCAGACTATGGCTACACCTTC
NA,TRBV30,TRBJ1-4,NA,CAWSVGRANEKLFF,TGTGCCTGGAGTGTAGGGAGGGCTAATGAAAAACTGTTTTTT
NA,TRBV7-2,TRBJ2-3,NA,CASSARQAAADTQYF,TGTGCCAGCAGCGCAAGACAGGCTGCGGCAGATACGCAGTATTTT
NA,TRBV19,TRBJ1-4,many,CASSPPRYNEKLFF,TGTGCCAGTAGTCCCCCCCGGTATAATGAAAAACTGTTTTTT
NA,TRBV2,TRBJ2-2,NA,CASSESGRTGELFF,TGTGCCAGCAGTGAATCAGGGAGGACCGGGGAGCTGTTTTTT
NA,TRBV19,TRBJ2-1,NA,CASTSSHEQFF,TGTGCCAGTACTAGCTCTCATGAGCAGTTCTTC
TRBD1,TRBV4-2,TRBJ1-2,once,CASSQGVFDRGYGGYTF,TGTGCCAGCAGCCAAGGGGTTTTCGACAGGGGGTATGGAGGCTACACCTTC
NA,TRBV7-2,TRBJ2-7,NA,CASSLVLSGEQYF,TGTGCCAGCAGCTTAGTCCTGTCAGGCGAGCAGTACTTC
NA,TRBV21-1,TRBJ2-7,once,CASSKRGGGASSNEQYF,TGTGCCAGCAGCAAAAGGGGCGGGGGGGCTAGTAGCAACGAGCAGTACTTC
NA,TRBV30,TRBJ1-1,few,CAWSLGDTEAFF,TGTGCCTGGAGCCTAGGGGACACTGAAGCTTTCTTT
NA,TRBV28,TRBJ2-5,NA,CASSRGGGENPRGTQYF,TGTGCCAGCAGTCGAGGGGGCGGGGAGAATCCAAGAGGGACCCAGTACTTC
NA,TRBV5-4,TRBJ1-1,NA,CASTPEGRMNTEAFF,TGTGCCAGCACCCCGGAGGGCCGTATGAACACTGAAGCTTTCTTT
NA,TRBV4-3,TRBJ2-3,NA,CASSQDDRGAGADTQYF,TGCGCCAGCAGCCAAGATGATCGGGGGGCCGGTGCAGATACGCAGTATTTT
NA,TRBV7-3,TRBJ2-5,NA,CASSSEGPGARETQYF,TGTGCCAGCAGCTCAGAGGGTCCGGGAGCCCGAGAGACCCAGTACTTC
TRBD1,TRBV27,TRBJ2-1,NA,CASSTGTGLEQFF,TGTGCCAGCAGTACCGGGACAGGGCTTGAGCAGTTCTTC
NA,TRBV4-1,TRBJ1-4,NA,CASSQDTGGEKLFF,TGCGCCAGCAGCCAAGATACAGGTGGTGAAAAACTGTTTTTT
TRBD2,TRBV9,TRBJ2-1,NA,CASSAERGGYNEQFF,TGTGCCAGCAGCGCCGAGCGGGGGGGCTACAATGAGCAGTTCTTC
NA,TRBV11-3,TRBJ2-5,NA,CASSLAGIGETQYF,TGTGCCAGCAGCTTAGCGGGGATTGGCGAGACCCAGTACTTC
NA,TRBV5-4,TRBJ1-4,NA,CASRSSTNEKLFF,TGTGCCAGCAGGAGCTCGACTAATGAAAAACTGTTTTTT
NA,TRBV10-3,TRBJ2-5,NA,CAIRAGSGETQYF,TGTGCCATCAGGGCAGGGTCTGGAGAGACCCAGTACTTC
TRBD1,TRBV19,TRBJ1-4,NA,CASSMSGTDEKLFF,TGTGCCAGTAGTATGTCCGGGACAGATGAAAAACTGTTTTTT
NA,TRBV18,TRBJ1-2,NA,CASSISGGYTF,TGTGCCAGCTCAATCTCAGGGGGCTACACCTTC
NA,TRBV7-2,TRBJ2-5,NA,CASSFSGPRETQYF,TGTGCCAGCAGCTTCAGCGGGCCGAGAGAGACCCAGTACTTC